A single sample is the source of the 16 T cell receptor beta chains below, sequenced in a study of molecular identifiers for immune sequencing clone quantification. TCRdb independently ran MiXCR on the PCR reads; one entry per CDR3 protein. The table shows approximately 63,000 distinct CDR3 sequences, with around 20% occurring only once. The material sequenced was naive CD8+ T cells from blood, with Jurkat cell RNA spiked in. Indicated subset: FACS-sorted CD8+CD4-CCR7+CD45RA+ naive T cells. The receptors here all came from a human donor in good health. Some libraries in this study had Jurkat cell RNA spiked in.

This clonotype was detected many times. This chain uses TRBV5-6 with TRBJ2-1; 9 bases are a match to TRBD1. Germline CDR1 reads SGHDT; CDR2 reads YYEEEE. The CDR3 extends over 16 amino acids. The ends lost 3 bases at V and 14 bases at J; junction bases unmatched: 18. The CDR3 DNA sequence: TGTGCCAGCAGCTGGGCCGGGACAGGGAGGATCCAGGGGGAGTTCTTC. This encodes CASSWAGTGRIQGEFF.

In this sample, this clonotype turned up many times. This rearrangement joins TRBV19 to TRBJ2-3, with D possibly TRBD2 on 6 matching bases. Germline values: CDR1 LNHDA, CDR2 SQIVND (reference sequence). This CDR3 is 15 amino acids long. V lost 4 bases and J 1 base, leaving 12 bases between the germline ends. CDR3 sequence (DNA): TGTGCCAGTAGTAGTGCGGGAATAGGCACAGATACGCAGTATTTT. Translation: CASSSAGIGTDTQYF.

J is TRBJ2-1 and V is TRBV28; D call uncertain. V was clipped by 4 bases and J by 9 bases, with 13 bases between them. Germline assignment: CDR1 MDHEN and CDR2 SYDVKM. The CDR3 is 13 residues long. The CDR3 region is CASSSRAPVEQFF. The CDR3 DNA follows: TGTGCCAGCAGTTCAAGAGCGCCCGTTGAGCAGTTCTTC.

The V gene is TRBV20-1, the J gene TRBJ1-2; maybe TRBD1 (6 bases). Germline CDR1 and CDR2: DFQATT and SNEGSKA (reference sequence). V lost 0 bases, J lost 5 bases, and 10 bases lay in between. The CDR3 is 13 residues long. DNA for the CDR3: TGCAGTGCTAGAGATGGACAGATGTATGGCTACACCTTC. Residues: CSARDGQMYGYTF.

Concerning this clonotype itself: A much larger clone is a single base away; this may be a read error. The V and J genes are TRBV5-4 and TRBJ1-1; D possibly corresponds to TRBD1 (5 bases). Germline CDR1 SGHNT, CDR2 YYREEE (reference sequence). CDR3 length equals 13 residues. The CDR3 sequence is CASGLYSGPEAFF. As DNA, the CDR3 is TGTGCCAGCGGCTTGTATTCGGGACCAGAAGCTTTCTTT.

This clonotype was observed many times. The chain recombines TRBV10-1 with TRBJ2-5; D is uncertain. With 3 bases removed from V and 2 bases from J, the gap between germline ends came to 7 bases. This CDR3 is 13 amino acids long. The germline V gene has CDR1 WNHNN and CDR2 SYGVQD (reference sequence). CDR3: CASSDHRQETQYF. The DNA for the CDR3 is TGCGCCAGCAGTGACCACAGACAAGAGACCCAGTACTTC.

About this clonotype itself: As the CDR3 is not closed by the conserved phenylalanine or tryptophan, this likely results from a read error. V is TRBV5-4 and J is TRBJ2-7; weak D call: TRBD1 (7 bases). The CDR3 is made up of 14 amino acids. The V and J ends lost 2 bases and 6 bases respectively, with 15 bases between them. The germline CDR1 and CDR2 sequences are SGHNT and YYREEE (reference sequence). The CDR3 protein is CASSFAEGAVEQYL. The DNA of the CDR3 is TGTGCCAGCAGCTTCGCGGAGGGGGCGGTCGAGCAGTACTTA.

About this clonotype itself: Just one base apart from a much larger clone, this may be a read error. V gene TRBV7-6 combines with J gene TRBJ2-7, with D unresolved. The germline V gene encodes CDR1 SGHVS and CDR2 FNYEAQ. The CDR3 totals 12 residues. V was trimmed by 1 base and J by 2 bases, leaving 3 bases between them. This chain's CDR3 is CASSLVAYEQYF. CDR3 DNA sequence: TGTGCCAGCAGCTTAGTGGCCTACGAGCAGTACTTC.

This clonotype was observed many times. The rearrangement uses TRBV4-1 and TRBJ2-7; the D gene is possibly TRBD1 (6 bases). Germline-derived CDR1 and CDR2 are MGHRA and YSYEKL. V lost 1 base and J lost 3, with 10 bases in between. This CDR3 has 14 residues. The CDR3 DNA follows: TGCGCCAGCAGCCAAGTCGCAGGGGACTACGAGCAGTACTTC. Encoded protein: CASSQVAGDYEQYF.

This clonotype was seen a few times. The rearrangement joins TRBV5-4 to TRBJ1-1; TRBD1 aligns across 8 bases. The CDR3 contains 13 residues. With 3 bases clipped from V and 6 bases from J, the junction kept 4 bases outside the gene matches. Germline V gene sequence: CDR1 SGHNT, CDR2 YYREEE (reference sequence). This CDR3 reads CASSSDRGAEAFF. The CDR3 DNA reads as TGTGCCAGCAGCTCCGACAGGGGCGCTGAAGCTTTCTTT. Full variable domain (outside the CDR3, taken from reference TRBV5-4 and TRBJ1-1): ETGVTQSPTHLIKTRGQQVTLRCSSQSGHNTVSWYQQALGQGPQFIFQYYREEENGRGNFPPRFSGLQFPNYSSELNVNALELDDSALYLCASSSDRGAEAFFGQGTRLTVV.

Note on this clonotype: It may be a read error: a sequence one base away is much more abundant. This chain joins TRBV4-3 and TRBJ2-5; D is unresolved. Germline lookup yields CDR1 LGHNA and CDR2 YSLEER. The CDR3 has 14 residues. CDR3 sequence (DNA): TGCGCCAGCAGCCAAGATCGCGCAGAAGAGACCCCGTACTTC. Amino acids: CASSQDRAEETPYF.

This clonotype was recorded at least ten times. The chain is built from TRBV7-2 and TRBJ2-7; tentative D call: TRBD2 (6 bases). This CDR3 contains 15 residues. V was shortened by 5 bases and J by 2 bases, with 16 bases between the two germline ends. Germline V gene lookup returns CDR1 SGHTA and CDR2 FQGNSA. CDR3 DNA sequence: TGTGCCAGCAGCCTTTCGCGGGAATATACCTACGAGCAGTACTTC. Translated, it gives CASSLSREYTYEQYF.

Turning to this clonotype: A clone one base away is much larger, so this may be a read error. V gene TRBV7-9 combines with J gene TRBJ2-5; 7 bases line up with TRBD1. Trimming at V came to 5 bases and at J to 9 bases, leaving 18 bases not matched to a gene. The CDR3 extends over 16 amino acids. Germline CDR1 SEHNR, CDR2 FQNEAQ (reference sequence). Here the CDR3 DNA reads TGTGCCAGCAGCCCCCGGGACAGCCTAACAGGAGACGCCCAGTACTTC. As protein: CASSPRDSLTGDAQYF.

This clonotype occurred many times. V gene TRBV20-1 combines with J gene TRBJ1-2, with no clear D. Per the germline V gene, CDR1 is DFQATT and CDR2 is SNEGSKA (reference sequence). This CDR3 spans 13 amino acids. V was shortened by 0 bases and J by 2 bases, with 7 bases between the two germline ends. For the CDR3, the DNA is TGCAGTGCTAGAGATCTAACCAACTATGGCTACACCTTC. This codes for CSARDLTNYGYTF.

The table lists this clonotype with many counts. The chain combines TRBV7-3 with TRBJ1-2, with D unclear. The CDR3 totals 15 residues. Germline CDR1 is SGHTA and CDR2 is FQGTGA. The CDR3 DNA reads as TGTCCCACCCTAGTCCCCGGACGGGGTGACTATGGCTACACCTTC. As protein: CPTLVPGRGDYGYTF.

The genes are TRBV18 and TRBJ2-3, with 13 nucleotides matching TRBD2. The V gene's germline CDR1 is KGHSH and CDR2 LQKENI. V shed 2 bases and J 2 bases; nucleotides not matched to a gene: 7. The CDR3 has 18 residues. CDR3 region: CASSPIRLAGGSTDTQYF. The CDR3 bases are TGTGCCAGCTCACCAATCCGACTAGCGGGAGGTTCCACAGATACGCAGTATTTT.